Listed here are 31 T cell receptor beta chains from one sample, sequenced in a study of blood T cell repertoires in COVID-19. TCRdb keeps only in-frame clones here, not all; method: immunoSEQ multiplex PCR. The sample has 45,000 to 60,000 clones; 75% to 90% are singletons. The specimen was peripheral blood. These receptor sequences come from a man in his sixties with acute or convalescent COVID-19.

This rearrangement joins TRBV2 to TRBJ1-4, with D maybe TRBD1 (5 bases). CDR1 SNHLY and CDR2 FYNNEI come from the germline V gene. The CDR3 has 14 residues. Trimming removed 3 bases from V and 8 bases from J, with 13 bases in between. The DNA for the CDR3 is TGTGCCAGCAGTGATCGGGGGGGTAGGGAAAAACTGTTTTTT. This gives the protein CASSDRGGREKLFF.

This rearrangement joins TRBV4-1 to TRBJ1-4; D is perhaps TRBD1 (6 bases). The length of the CDR3 is 14 residues. Germline values: CDR1 MGHRA, CDR2 YSYEKL. Trimming took 3 bases from V and 4 from J, leaving 9 bases between them. The CDR3 sequence is CASSQRGYNEKLFF. CDR3 nucleotide sequence: TGCGCCAGCAGCCAGAGGGGGTATAATGAAAAACTGTTTTTT.

V is TRBV5-5 and J is TRBJ1-2; D is perhaps TRBD1 (6 bases). Trimming stripped 0 bases from V and 2 bases from J, with 11 bases between. Germline V gene data show CDR1 as SGHKS and CDR2 as YYEKEE (reference sequence). The CDR3 consists of 15 residues. In DNA, the CDR3 is TGTGCCAGCAGCTTGGAATTTACAGGGAACTATGGCTACACCTTC. Protein sequence: CASSLEFTGNYGYTF.

This CDR3 is CASSFGLAGNEQYF. CDR3 nucleotide sequence: TGTGCCAGCAGCTTCGGACTAGCGGGAAACGAGCAGTACTTC. The V call is TRBV7-2, the J call TRBJ2-7; 12 bases line up with TRBD2. Looked up from germline, CDR1 is SGHTA and CDR2 is FQGNSA. The length of the CDR3 is 14 residues. Trimming at V came to 3 bases and at J to 5 bases, leaving 2 bases not matched to a gene.

Only one count was recorded for this clone. The chain combines TRBV5-6 with TRBJ1-1, with TRBD1 matching 7 bases. Germline values: CDR1 SGHDT, CDR2 YYEEEE. The trim removed 4 bases at V and 2 bases at J, leaving 8 bases unmatched. This CDR3 spans 15 amino acids. CDR3 region: CASSPRGQSNTEAFF. The CDR3 DNA reads TGTGCCAGCAGCCCGCGGGGACAGTCTAACACTGAAGCTTTCTTT.

The V gene is TRBV7-2, the J gene TRBJ2-2, with D uncertain. Germline V gene lookup returns CDR1 SGHTA and CDR2 FQGNSA. The ends were cut back, 5 bases at V and 6 bases at J, with 13 bases in the middle. The CDR3 is made up of 14 amino acids. The CDR3: CASSGRAVAGELFF. For the CDR3, the DNA is TGTGCCAGCAGCGGTCGTGCGGTAGCCGGGGAGCTGTTTTTT.

The rearrangement links TRBV3-1 (or the pseudogene TRBV3-2) to TRBJ2-7, with D perhaps matching TRBD1 (5 bases). The germline V gene encodes CDR1 LGHDT and CDR2 YNNKEL (reference sequence). The CDR3 is 18 residues long. V was clipped by 0 bases and J by 0 bases, with 18 bases between them. The CDR3 DNA is TGTGCCAGCAGCCAAGATTTAGGGGTTTCCGTCTTCTCCTACGAGCAGTACTTC. As protein: CASSQDLGVSVFSYEQYF.

A single count supports this clone. The J gene is TRBJ1-1, the V gene TRBV7-9, with TRBD1 as a possible D gene (6 bases). This CDR3 spans 11 amino acids. Between the trimmed V and J ends, which lost 5 bases and 12 bases, there was a span of 13 bases. Germline lookup yields CDR1 SEHNR and CDR2 FQNEAQ (reference sequence). Here the CDR3 DNA reads TGTGCCAGCAGCCCCGGGGGGGCACCTTTCTTT. It translates to CASSPGGAPFF. Complete variable domain (other parts from reference TRBV7-9 and TRBJ1-1): DTGVSQNPRHKITKRGQNVTFRCDPISEHNRLYWYRQTLGQGPEFLTYFQNEAQLEKSRLLSDRFSAERPKGSFSTLEIQRTEQGDSAMYLCASSPGGAPFFGQGTRLTVV.

The chain has TRBV29-1 and TRBJ1-4; 7 nucleotides match TRBD1. Losses at the gene ends were 6 bases for V and 4 bases for J; bases not matched to a gene: 5. The germline V gene encodes CDR1 SQVTM and CDR2 ANQGSEA. CDR3 length equals 13 residues. The CDR3 sequence is CSVRDSRNEKLFF. For the CDR3, the DNA is TGCAGCGTCAGGGACAGCCGTAATGAAAAACTGTTTTTT.

The CDR3 region is CASSQVAGWQFF. CDR3 in DNA: TGTGCCAGCAGCCAAGTAGCGGGGTGGCAGTTCTTC. The J gene is TRBJ2-1, the V gene TRBV3-1 (or the pseudogene TRBV3-2); TRBD2 matches at 8 bases. The germline gives CDR1 LGHDT, CDR2 YNNKEL (reference sequence). The J segment lost 12 bases and the V segment lost 1 base, leaving 2 bases of the junction unmatched. The CDR3 contains 12 residues.

Here the CDR3 DNA reads TGTGCCAGCAGTTTAACCCTAGCCAGCGAGCAGTACTTC. It encodes CASSLTLASEQYF. The J gene is TRBJ2-7, the V gene TRBV12-3 or TRBV12-4, with TRBD2 as a possible D gene (5 bases). V lost 2 bases, J lost 6 bases, and 11 bases lay in between. There are 13 residues in the CDR3.

This chain joins TRBV4-2 and TRBJ2-1, with 8 positions matching TRBD2. The CDR3 length is 18 residues. Looked up from germline, CDR1 is LGHNA and CDR2 is YNFKEQ. The V and J ends lost 0 bases and 3 bases, in that order; junction bases with no gene match: 10. CDR3 DNA: TGTGCCAGCAGCCAAGAGGGGACGGGACTAGTGCTCTACAATGAGCAGTTCTTC. Translation: CASSQEGTGLVLYNEQFF.

J is TRBJ2-7 and V is TRBV5-1; 9 bases match TRBD1. CDR3 length equals 15 residues. CDR1 is SGHRS and CDR2 is YFSETQ in the germline V gene. Trimming cost V 0 bases and J 6 bases; bases outside gene matches: 7. The CDR3 sequence is CASSLEPDRGGEQYF. The CDR3 DNA is TGCGCCAGCAGCTTGGAGCCGGACAGGGGCGGCGAGCAGTACTTC.

This chain connects TRBV27 to TRBJ2-6; D might be TRBD2 (5 bases). Trimming shortened V by 5 bases and J by 0 bases, and 11 bases separated the two germline ends. There are 16 residues in the CDR3. Germline assignment: CDR1 MNHEY and CDR2 SMNVEV (reference sequence). The DNA for the CDR3 is TGTGCCAGCAGTGCCTCAGGACTCTCTGGGGCCAACGTCCTGACTTTC. It specifies CASSASGLSGANVLTF.

The chain has TRBV5-1 and TRBJ1-4, with D maybe TRBD1 (6 bases). Germline V CDR1 and CDR2: SGHRS, YFSETQ. V was shortened by 4 bases and J by 0 bases, with 10 bases between the two germline ends. The CDR3 contains 15 residues. CDR3 residues: CASSPNRATNEKLFF. The CDR3 DNA sequence: TGCGCCAGCAGCCCCAACAGGGCAACTAATGAAAAACTGTTTTTT.

The chain joins TRBV24-1 to TRBJ2-5, with 7 nucleotides matching TRBD1. The CDR3 length is 12 residues. Germline V lookup: CDR1 KGHDR, CDR2 SFDVKD. V gave up 4 bases and J gave up 5 bases; unmatched junction bases: 0. In DNA, the CDR3 is TGTGCCACCAGTGACAGGGGGGAGACCCAGTACTTC. Translating it yields CATSDRGETQYF.

This clone was seen once. The chain combines TRBV13 with TRBJ2-4, with 9 bases matching TRBD2. J was trimmed by 2 bases and V by 5 bases; bases with no gene match: 7. Germline V gene data show CDR1 as PRHDT and CDR2 as FYEKMQ (reference sequence). This CDR3 spans 16 amino acids. CDR3 region: CASSLTSGYSKNIQYF. In DNA form, the CDR3 reads TGTGCCAGCAGCCTTACTAGCGGGTATTCCAAAAACATTCAGTACTTC.

J is TRBJ1-6 and V is TRBV2; possibly TRBD1 for D (5 bases). V was pared by 6 bases and J by 6 bases, with 15 bases between. The CDR3 contains 15 residues. Germline loops: CDR1 SNHLY, CDR2 FYNNEI. For the CDR3, the DNA is TGTGCCAGCAGCCCAATGCCAGGGATTAATTCACCCCTCCACTTT. This translates into CASSPMPGINSPLHF.

The genes are TRBV5-6 and TRBJ2-1; no definite D call. CDR3 size: 13 residues. Trimming stripped 2 bases from V and 8 bases from J, with 11 bases between. Germline lookup yields CDR1 SGHDT and CDR2 YYEEEE. The CDR3 DNA follows: TGTGCCAGCAGCTTACTGGTAGAGGATGAGCAGTTCTTC. Its translation: CASSLLVEDEQFF.

The chain joins TRBV29-1 to TRBJ2-7; 11 bases fit TRBD2. The trim removed 6 bases at V and 2 bases at J, leaving 3 bases unmatched. The germline V gene encodes CDR1 SQVTM and CDR2 ANQGSEA. CDR3 length: 13 residues. The DNA for the CDR3 is TGCAGCGTGATGACTAGCGGGACCTACGAGCAGTACTTC. Protein: CSVMTSGTYEQYF.

V usage is TRBV18 and J usage is TRBJ2-5; TRBD2 might be the D (6 bases). The CDR3 has 15 amino acids. V dropped 2 bases and J dropped 2 bases, with 12 bases sitting between them. The germline V gene encodes CDR1 KGHSH and CDR2 LQKENI. CDR3 loop: CASSPFGDLQETQYF. For the CDR3, the DNA is TGTGCCAGCTCACCATTCGGGGACTTACAAGAGACCCAGTACTTC.

This clone has just one count. The rearrangement joins TRBV6-5 to TRBJ2-7, with D possibly being TRBD2 (6 bases). The CDR3 sequence is 14 residues long. The germline V and J ends were trimmed by 6 bases and 3 bases, with 15 bases remaining between them. From germline, CDR1 is MNHEY and CDR2 SVGAGI. CDR3 in DNA: TGTGCCAGCAGGCGGAGGGTGGGCGTCTACGAGCAGTACTTC. Amino acid sequence: CASRRRVGVYEQYF.

The chain has TRBV6-5 and TRBJ1-1; 7 positions agree with TRBD1. The CDR3 is made up of 15 amino acids. Germline CDR1 is MNHEY and CDR2 is SVGAGI. V lost 4 bases, J lost 0 bases, and 5 bases stayed unmatched. CDR3 protein: CASSSRQGLNTEAFF. CDR3 in DNA: TGTGCCAGCAGTTCTCGACAGGGTTTGAACACTGAAGCTTTCTTT.

This chain links TRBV4-2 with TRBJ1-4; TRBD1 matches 9 bases. Germline V gene data show CDR1 as LGHNA and CDR2 as YNFKEQ. The CDR3 totals 16 residues. V shed 0 bases, J shed 7 bases, and the junction held 6 bases outside the gene matches. CDR3 coding DNA: TGTGCCAGCAGCCAAGACCCCGGGACAGGGTTTGAAAAACTGTTTTTT. Encoded protein: CASSQDPGTGFEKLFF.

The chain combines TRBV20-1 with TRBJ2-5, with 7 bases that match TRBD2. This CDR3 has 14 residues. Germline assignment: CDR1 DFQATT and CDR2 SNEGSKA (reference sequence). V was clipped by 3 bases and J by 2 bases; unmatched bases: 6. The CDR3 region is CSASVASGQETQYF. DNA for the CDR3: TGCAGTGCTAGTGTCGCTAGCGGTCAAGAGACCCAGTACTTC.

J is TRBJ2-3 and V is TRBV27, with 12 bases fitting TRBD2. Germline V lookup: CDR1 MNHEY, CDR2 SMNVEV (reference sequence). The CDR3 extends over 19 amino acids. Unmatched junction bases numbered 13, after V lost 4 bases and J lost 2 bases. DNA of the CDR3: TGTGCCAGCAGTTCGATCACACTAGCGGGGGGACTGGCCACAGATACGCAGTATTTT. Translated, it gives CASSSITLAGGLATDTQYF.

The J gene is TRBJ1-2, the V gene TRBV5-8, with a tentative D call TRBD1 (5 bases). The CDR3 spans 15 residues. Germline CDR1 SGHTS, CDR2 YDEGEE. Trimming took 1 base from V and 1 from J, leaving 11 bases between them. The CDR3 nucleotides are TGTGCCAGCAGCTTGAGAGGGACTTATAACTATGGCTACACCTTC. Amino acids: CASSLRGTYNYGYTF.

The chain couples TRBV19 to TRBJ2-2, with TRBD1 as a possible D gene (6 bases). V dropped 8 bases and J dropped 0 bases, with 16 bases sitting between them. The CDR3 runs 16 residues. Germline lookup yields CDR1 LNHDA and CDR2 SQIVND (reference sequence). The CDR3 region has the DNA TGTGCCAGTTGTTCTATGACAGGATCGAACACCGGGGAGCTGTTTTTT. Translating gives CASCSMTGSNTGELFF.

The chain carries TRBV5-6 and TRBJ2-1; 7 bases are shared with TRBD1. This CDR3 is 14 amino acids long. J lost 7 bases, V lost 6 bases, and 10 bases had no gene match. Germline-derived CDR1 and CDR2 are SGHDT and YYEEEE. CDR3 region: CASTVLTGMNEQFF. The CDR3 bases are TGTGCCAGCACCGTACTGACAGGGATGAATGAGCAGTTCTTC.

The J gene is TRBJ1-5, the V gene TRBV2; 9 bases align to TRBD1. Germline CDR1 SNHLY, CDR2 FYNNEI. Unmatched junction bases numbered 7, after V lost 6 bases and J lost 7 bases. The CDR3 sequence is 14 residues long. CDR3 in amino acids: CASSVGQGRQPQHF. The CDR3 DNA sequence: TGTGCCAGCAGCGTCGGACAGGGGCGGCAGCCCCAGCATTTT.

The J gene is TRBJ2-5, the V gene TRBV7-8; 8 nucleotides agree with TRBD1. The germline V gene encodes CDR1 SGHVS and CDR2 FQNEAQ. V trimming: 2 bases; J trimming: 3 bases; junction bases outside the gene matches: 8. The CDR3 spans 16 residues. CDR3 region: CASSLLAGGAEETQYF. The CDR3 DNA is TGTGCCAGCAGCTTACTAGCAGGGGGCGCGGAAGAGACCCAGTACTTC.